Listed here are 26 T cell receptor beta chains from one sample, sequenced in a study of regulatory T cells in long-lasting Graves disease. The time point: newly diagnosed GD, antithyroid drugs for less than 3 months. Preparation of the TCR library used RNA extracted from PBMCs. iRepertoire HTBI primers and Arm-PCR of CDR3 regions built TCR beta libraries. MiXCR was run by TCRdb on the multiplex PCR reads, yielding one entry per CDR3 protein. The sample contains roughly 560,000 distinct CDR3 sequences, more than 15% of which appear only once. The data also belong to a second study, concerning T cells in Graves' hyperthyroidism and ophthalmopathy.

The sample consisted of peripheral blood mononuclear cells (PBMCs), taken at new diagnosis, from a patient treated with antithyroid drugs. Source of these receptors: a woman aged 35-65 years with Graves disease.

The chain is built from TRBV20-1 and TRBJ2-7, with no clear D. The V and J ends lost 4 bases and 5 bases respectively, with 21 bases between them. The CDR3 covers 15 residues. Germline CDR1 is DFQATT and CDR2 is SNEGSKA (reference sequence). The DNA for the CDR3 is TGCAGTGCTATGGTTCGGTACGGTTATTACGACGAGCAGTACTTC. This translates into CSAMVRYGYYDEQYF.

The CDR3 sequence: CAWRPVGPGTEAFF. CDR3 nucleotide sequence: TGTGCCTGGAGGCCGGTAGGGCCGGGCACTGAAGCTTTCTTT. The chain joins TRBV30 to TRBJ1-1; D gene uncertain. This CDR3 is 14 amino acids long. V shed 3 bases and J shed 4 bases, with 15 bases lying between them. Germline V gene data show CDR1 as GTSNPN and CDR2 as SVGIG (reference sequence).

This clonotype was detected ten times or more. The chain joins TRBV13 to TRBJ2-1; D may correspond to TRBD1 or TRBD2 (6 bases each). The CDR3 has 16 amino acids. Trimming cost V 7 bases and J 4 bases, with 20 bases left between them. CDR1 is PRHDT and CDR2 is FYEKMQ in the germline V gene (reference sequence). The CDR3 bases are TGTGCCAGCACCCGCCGGGGGCGGGGAGATTACAATGAGCAGTTCTTC. It is translated as CASTRRGRGDYNEQFF.

This clonotype was seen at least ten times. The chain joins TRBV6-1 to TRBJ1-5; 9 bases map to TRBD1. The CDR3 is 16 residues long. Germline-derived CDR1 and CDR2 are MNHNS and SASEGT. Unmatched junction bases numbered 7, after V lost 3 bases and J lost 4 bases. The chain's CDR3 is CASSDPRDRVNQPQHF. The CDR3 nucleotides read TGTGCCAGCAGTGACCCCCGGGACAGGGTAAATCAGCCCCAGCATTTT.

This clonotype has ten or more counts. The chain joins TRBV5-5 to TRBJ2-5, with D perhaps assigned TRBD1 or TRBD2 (5 bases each). V lost 0 bases, J lost 4 bases, and 13 bases lay in between. CDR3 size: 15 residues. Germline V lookup: CDR1 SGHKS, CDR2 YYEKEE (reference sequence). CDR3 nucleotide sequence: TGTGCCAGCAGCTTGGGAGGTATTGGGGGAGAGACCCAGTACTTC. Translating it yields CASSLGGIGGETQYF.

The chain uses TRBV20-1 and TRBJ2-5; 11 bases are shared with TRBD1. CDR1 is DFQATT, CDR2 SNEGSKA, per germline (reference sequence). This CDR3 comprises 14 residues. Trimming at V came to 6 bases and at J to 5 bases, leaving 8 bases not matched to a gene. The CDR3 loop is CSATRTGGIETQYF. CDR3 DNA sequence: TGCAGTGCCACTAGGACAGGGGGCATTGAGACCCAGTACTTC.

This clonotype was seen more than once but under ten times. The chain links TRBV7-9 to TRBJ2-7, with a tentative D call TRBD1 (6 bases). Germline CDR1 and CDR2: SEHNR and FQNEAQ (reference sequence). V was shortened by 4 bases and J by 3 bases, with 22 bases between the two germline ends. CDR3 length: 17 amino acids. The CDR3 protein is CASSSPSREQGVYEQYF. CDR3 coding DNA: TGTGCCAGCAGCTCCCCCTCGAGAGAACAGGGCGTCTACGAGCAGTACTTC.

The V gene is TRBV6-2 or TRBV6-3, the J gene TRBJ1-2, with D unclear. Trimming shortened V by 5 bases and J by 4 bases, and 8 bases separated the two germline ends. Germline V lookup: CDR1 MNHEY, CDR2 SVGEGT. The CDR3 is made up of 12 amino acids. CDR3 loop: CASSAAAYGYTF. The CDR3 DNA follows: TGTGCCAGCAGTGCAGCAGCCTATGGCTACACCTTC.

This clonotype has more than one count but fewer than ten. V is TRBV20-1 and J is TRBJ1-1, with D unclear. The ends were cut back, 1 base at V and 7 bases at J, with 10 bases in the middle. Germline assignment: CDR1 DFQATT and CDR2 SNEGSKA (reference sequence). The CDR3 loop spans 12 amino acids. The CDR3 sequence is CSARGDRIEAFF. Here the CDR3 DNA reads TGCAGTGCTAGAGGAGACCGGATTGAAGCTTTCTTT.

This clonotype was counted at least ten times. V and J are TRBV11-2 and TRBJ2-7; the D gene is possibly TRBD1 (6 bases). The CDR3 contains 16 residues. V lost 5 bases, J lost 0 bases, and 17 bases lay in between. Germline-derived CDR1 and CDR2 are SGHAT and FQNNGV. The chain's CDR3 is CASSLSTGIISYEQYF. Here the CDR3 DNA reads TGTGCCAGCAGCCTCAGCACAGGGATAATCTCCTACGAGCAGTACTTC.

This clonotype has at least ten counts. CDR3 protein: CASSPGTPNTGELFF. In DNA form, the CDR3 reads TGTGCCAGCTCACCAGGGACACCTAACACCGGGGAGCTGTTTTTT. This chain connects TRBV18 to TRBJ2-2, with a possible D match to TRBD1 (6 bases). This CDR3 has 15 amino acids. The ends were cut back, 2 bases at V and 2 bases at J, with 9 bases in the middle. Germline CDR1 and CDR2: KGHSH and LQKENI.

This sequence joins TRBV27 and TRBJ1-5; D is uncertain. Germline V gene sequence: CDR1 MNHEY, CDR2 SMNVEV (reference sequence). The CDR3 sequence is 15 residues long. V lost 2 bases to trimming and J lost 1 base, with 9 bases between them. CDR3 in DNA: TGTGCCAGCAGTTTAAGGGTAACAAGCAATCAGCCCCAGCATTTT. Encoded protein: CASSLRVTSNQPQHF.

This clonotype was observed many times. The chain uses TRBV4-2 and TRBJ2-5, with D perhaps TRBD1 or TRBD2 (6 bases each). Germline CDR1 is LGHNA and CDR2 is YNFKEQ. The CDR3 runs to 14 residues. V was cut by 0 bases and J by 5 bases, with 10 bases left in between. The CDR3 DNA is TGTGCCAGCAGCCAAGATCAGGGGAGGGAGACCCAGTACTTC. Amino acid sequence: CASSQDQGRETQYF.

This clonotype has at least ten counts. The J gene is TRBJ2-7, the V gene TRBV6-5; the D is unclear. CDR3 size: 12 residues. Germline V gene lookup returns CDR1 MNHEY and CDR2 SVGAGI. Trimming cost V 2 bases and J 3 bases, with 5 bases left between them. The CDR3 sequence is CASSYKGYEQYF. CDR3 nucleotides: TGTGCCAGCAGTTACAAGGGCTACGAGCAGTACTTC.

The rearrangement links TRBV5-4 to TRBJ1-1; D remains unclear. The length of the CDR3 is 12 residues. The germline V gene has CDR1 SGHNT and CDR2 YYREEE (reference sequence). V lost 5 bases and J 5 bases, leaving 10 bases between the germline ends. The CDR3 sequence is CASRGWGTEAFF. The CDR3 DNA reads as TGTGCCAGCAGGGGGTGGGGTACTGAAGCTTTCTTT.

This clonotype was observed many times. The chain recombines TRBV2 with TRBJ1-2; D call uncertain. The germline gives CDR1 SNHLY, CDR2 FYNNEI. CDR3 length equals 13 residues. Trimming removed 3 bases at V and 7 bases at J, with 12 bases between. Here the CDR3 DNA reads TGTGCCAGCAGTGATATTGGGGTCGGTGGCTACACCTTC. Protein sequence: CASSDIGVGGYTF.

In this sample, this clonotype turned up a few times. This chain joins TRBV7-3 and TRBJ2-3; no definite D call. V dropped 1 base and J dropped 3 bases, with 8 bases sitting between them. Germline V gene lookup returns CDR1 SGHTA and CDR2 FQGTGA. This CDR3 has 14 amino acids. The CDR3: CASSLNPQTDTQYF. DNA for the CDR3: TGTGCCAGCAGCTTAAATCCTCAAACAGATACGCAGTATTTT.

Note on this clonotype: A read error may be the cause here, since a much bigger clone is one base away. This chain connects TRBV4-1 to TRBJ2-1; possibly TRBD1 or TRBD2 for D (5 bases each). Looked up from germline, CDR1 is MGHRA and CDR2 is YSYEKL. CDR3 size: 14 residues. The ends were cut back, 1 base at V and 6 bases at J, with 10 bases in the middle. The CDR3 DNA sequence: TGCGCCAGCAGCCAAGTCAGGGCGGGCAATGAGCAGTTCTTC. This sequence encodes CASSQVRAGNEQFF.

The chain combines TRBV2 with TRBJ2-5; 8 bases are shared with TRBD2. V was clipped by 1 base and J by 5 bases; unmatched bases: 0. This CDR3 spans 13 amino acids. Germline assignment: CDR1 SNHLY and CDR2 FYNNEI. CDR3 DNA: TGTGCCAGCAGTGAAGGACTAGCGGAGACCCAGTACTTC. Its protein product is CASSEGLAETQYF.

This clonotype was recorded many times. The chain carries TRBV20-1 and TRBJ1-1; D is uncertain. The V end lost 6 bases, the J end lost 1 base, and 12 bases lay between the germline ends. CDR3 length: 13 residues. Germline V gives CDR1 DFQATT, CDR2 SNEGSKA (reference sequence). The CDR3 region is CSATGQSNTEAFF. CDR3 sequence (DNA): TGCAGTGCAACCGGGCAGTCGAACACTGAAGCTTTCTTT.

This clonotype was found many times. This chain links TRBV2 with TRBJ1-3; no definite D call. CDR3 length: 14 amino acids. Per the germline V gene, CDR1 is SNHLY and CDR2 is FYNNEI. V was trimmed by 2 bases and J by 0 bases, leaving 5 bases between them. CDR3 amino acids: CASSEYRSGNTIYF. Written as DNA, the CDR3 is TGTGCCAGCAGTGAATATCGCTCTGGAAACACCATATATTTT.

J is TRBJ2-5 and V is TRBV27, with 7 bases lining up with TRBD2. With 5 bases clipped from V and 5 bases from J, the junction kept 11 bases outside the gene matches. Looked up from germline, CDR1 is MNHEY and CDR2 is SMNVEV (reference sequence). The CDR3 has 15 amino acids. The CDR3 here is CASSPEPRGRETQYF. The CDR3 bases are TGTGCCAGCAGTCCAGAACCGCGGGGGAGGGAGACCCAGTACTTC.

This clonotype has at least ten counts. The chain carries TRBV20-1 and TRBJ2-7; D gene unclear. The length of the CDR3 is 11 residues. Germline V CDR1 and CDR2: DFQATT, SNEGSKA (reference sequence). V was pared by 6 bases and J by 4 bases, with 10 bases between. The DNA for the CDR3 is TGCAGTGCAGCGAGGCGGTACGAGCAGTACTTC. Translated, it gives CSAARRYEQYF.

The chain links TRBV28 to TRBJ2-1; D perhaps matches TRBD1 (6 bases). Trimming took off 8 bases at V and 10 bases at J, with 21 bases between the two ends. The CDR3 loop spans 14 amino acids. CDR1 and CDR2 (germline): MDHEN, SYDVKM. The CDR3 DNA is TGTGCCAGCGGGGTCGGGGTTTTGAGGGGGGAGCAGTTCTTC. As protein: CASGVGVLRGEQFF.

This clonotype was seen many times. This chain joins TRBV5-1 and TRBJ1-1; D remains ambiguous. There are 13 residues in the CDR3. CDR1 and CDR2 (germline): SGHRS, YFSETQ. Deletions cut 1 base from V and 1 base from J, with 5 bases between. The CDR3 region is CASSLPENTEAFF. DNA for the CDR3: TGCGCCAGCAGCTTGCCAGAGAACACTGAAGCTTTCTTT.

Concerning this clonotype itself: This may arise from a read error, as a much more abundant clone is one base away. The chain carries TRBV6-2 or TRBV6-3 and TRBJ2-7, with D unresolved. Germline lookup yields CDR1 MNHEY and CDR2 SVGEGT. Trimming cost V 0 bases and J 0 bases, with 9 bases left between them. The CDR3 contains 15 residues. CDR3 loop: CASSYSEASSYEQYF. CDR3 DNA sequence: TGTGCCAGCAGTTACTCAGAGGCATCCTCCTACGAGCAGTACTTC.